This T cell receptor beta chain emerged from a study of tumor-infiltrating lymphocytes in oesophageal squamous cell carcinoma. TCRdb re-called the PCR reads through MiXCR, storing one row per CDR3 protein. The top ten hold approximately 41% of the sample, which has about 19,000 distinct CDR3 sequences, around 40% seen once. The CDR3 covers 17 residues. The V segment lost 5 bases and the J segment 7 bases; nucleotides outside the gene matches: 9. Per the germline V gene, CDR1 is SGHVS and CDR2 is FQNEAQ. Material for sequencing was esophageal tumor tissue. The TCR originated in a male donor with esophageal squamous cell carcinoma. The chain employs TRBV7-8 and TRBJ2-2; 14 bases line up with TRBD2. This CDR3 reads CASSERTSGRLHGELFF. The CDR3 DNA sequence: TGTGCCAGCAGCGAGAGGACTAGCGGGAGGTTACACGGGGAGCTGTTTTTT. The full variable domain, rest sourced from reference TRBV7-8 and TRBJ2-2, is GAGVSQSPRYKVAKRGQDVALRCDPISGHVSLFWYQQALGQGPEFLTYFQNEAQLDKSGLPSDRFFAERPEGSVSTLKIQRTQQEDSAVYLCASSERTSGRLHGELFFGEGSRLTVL.